Given below is one T cell receptor (beta chain) in context. Its antigen is not identified. Assay used: immunoSEQ multiplex PCR; TCRdb lists only in-frame clones, some missing. Altogether roughly 80,000 clones are present, 82% being singletons, with the ten largest covering 2.5% to 3%. Germline V gene data show CDR1 as SQVTM and CDR2 as ANQGSEA. J lost 4 bases, V lost 1 base, and 2 bases had no gene match. The CDR3 totals 13 residues. The data derive from a study of T cell responses to AZD1222 COVID-19 vaccine. General study findings and limits: Per reports, nearly half of all spike-specific TCRs target regions that are unmutated in variants. Most donors were white British and more were female, and clonal diversity was possibly underestimated. Seropositivity was recorded at baseline in only a handful of AZD1222 recipients.

This sequence was found in an adult in good health. J is TRBJ1-1 and V is TRBV29-1; 8 positions agree with TRBD1. Sample: peripheral blood, taken on day 0 of AZD1222 vaccination. CDR3 sequence (DNA): TGCAGCGTTGAAGGGACAGGGAGCACTGAAGCTTTCTTT. Protein product: CSVEGTGSTEAFF.